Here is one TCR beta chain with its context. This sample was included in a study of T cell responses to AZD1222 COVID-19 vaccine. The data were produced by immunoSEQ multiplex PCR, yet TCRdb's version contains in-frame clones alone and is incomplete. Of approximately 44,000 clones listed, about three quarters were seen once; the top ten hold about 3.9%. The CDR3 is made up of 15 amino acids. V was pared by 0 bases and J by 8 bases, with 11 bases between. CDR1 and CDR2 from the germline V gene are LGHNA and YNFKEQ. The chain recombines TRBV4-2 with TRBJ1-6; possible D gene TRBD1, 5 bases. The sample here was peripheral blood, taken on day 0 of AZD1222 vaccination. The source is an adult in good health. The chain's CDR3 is CASSQEVGGDSPLHF. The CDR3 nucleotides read TGTGCCAGCAGCCAAGAGGTGGGGGGGGATTCACCCCTCCACTTT.